Each of the 7 T cell receptor beta chains below was sequenced from the same sample in a study of blood T cell repertoires in COVID-19. TCRdb's table, derived via immunoSEQ multiplex PCR, lists solely in-frame clones and lacks some. The data hold 250,000 to 350,000 clones, with approximately 84% observed a single time. Sequencing was done on a sample of peripheral blood. Receptors were obtained from a human donor with COVID-19, enrolled during active disease. The donor label of this sample is uncertain.

The chain has TRBV6-6 and TRBJ1-5; D is perhaps TRBD1 (6 bases). CDR1 MNHNY and CDR2 SVGAGI come from the germline V gene (reference sequence). This CDR3 has 14 residues. V lost 7 bases to trimming and J lost 9 bases, with 19 bases between them. CDR3 nucleotide sequence: TGTGCCAGCACCCCCGGGTCGGGGGGCCCGCCCCAGCATTTT. Residues: CASTPGSGGPPQHF.

The chain combines TRBV5-8 with TRBJ1-2, with 9 bases aligning to TRBD1. Germline CDR1 reads SGHTS; CDR2 reads YDEGEE. The CDR3 runs 16 residues. V shed 0 bases, J shed 6 bases, and the junction held 9 bases outside the gene matches. Here the CDR3 DNA reads TGTGCCAGCAGCTTGGACGGGACAGGGCCCTTCGATGGCTACACCTTC. Translation: CASSLDGTGPFDGYTF. Filled out from reference TRBV5-8 and TRBJ1-2, the complete variable domain reads EAGVTQSPTHLIKTRGQQATLRCSPISGHTSVYWYQQALGLGLQFLLWYDEGEERNRGNFPPRFSGRQFPNYSSELNVNALELEDSALYLCASSLDGTGPFDGYTFGSGTRLTVV.

This chain uses TRBV28 with TRBJ2-3, with 10 nucleotides matching TRBD2. The CDR3 has 16 amino acids. Per germline, CDR1 MDHEN and CDR2 SYDVKM. Trimming at V came to 3 bases and at J to 1 base, leaving 4 bases not matched to a gene. The CDR3 sequence is CASSFWLAGGTDTQYF. The CDR3 coding sequence is TGTGCCAGCAGTTTTTGGCTAGCGGGAGGCACAGATACGCAGTATTTT.

The gene calls are TRBV3-1 (or the pseudogene TRBV3-2) and TRBJ1-1; D gene unclear. This CDR3 has 13 amino acids. Trimming removed 1 base from V and 5 bases from J, with 8 bases in between. CDR1 and CDR2 from the germline V gene are LGHDT and YNNKEL (reference sequence). CDR3 amino acids: CASSQVGSTEAFF. The CDR3 DNA follows: TGTGCCAGCAGCCAAGTCGGGAGTACTGAAGCTTTCTTT.

The chain uses TRBV30 and TRBJ2-3; 8 nucleotides agree with TRBD2. Germline CDR1 is GTSNPN and CDR2 is SVGIG (reference sequence). The V segment lost 3 bases and the J segment 5 bases; nucleotides outside the gene matches: 10. This CDR3 is 15 amino acids long. CDR3 residues: CAWRRLAQRGDTQYF. CDR3 nucleotides: TGTGCCTGGAGGAGACTAGCGCAACGGGGAGATACGCAGTATTTT.

The chain has TRBV28 and TRBJ1-5; no reliable D call. CDR1 is MDHEN, CDR2 SYDVKM, per germline. The germline V and J ends were trimmed by 9 bases and 0 bases, with 18 bases remaining between them. The CDR3 sequence is 16 residues long. CDR3 residues: CASRKPRPNSNQPQHF. As DNA, the CDR3 is TGTGCCAGTCGTAAACCTAGGCCAAATAGCAATCAGCCCCAGCATTTT.

This chain uses TRBV7-6 with TRBJ2-7; 13 bases match TRBD2. Germline V lookup: CDR1 SGHVS, CDR2 FNYEAQ. CDR3 length equals 17 residues. Trimming took 4 bases from V and 2 from J; bases not matched to a gene: 8. The CDR3 nucleotides are TGTGCCAGCAGCTCCCGGACTAGCGGGAGTAGACCCTACGAGCAGTACTTC. As protein: CASSSRTSGSRPYEQYF.